The next 30 T cell receptor beta chains were all read from a single sample in a study of blood T cells in healthy people across ages. With a J-beta primer mix and a sample-barcoded 5' primer, a second PCR ran about 7 to 11 cycles. TCRdb independently ran MiXCR on the 5' RACE reads; one entry per CDR3 protein. Of about 1.8 million distinct CDR3 sequences listed, roughly 52% are singletons. Sequenced material: blood. The receptors here all came from a woman aged 40 to 49 in good health.

The V gene is TRBV18, the J gene TRBJ2-1, with 7 bases lining up with TRBD1. After removal of 3 bases from V and 4 bases from J, the junction contained 12 bases not matched to a gene. CDR1 and CDR2 (germline): KGHSH, LQKENI. The CDR3 length is 17 residues. CDR3 nucleotides: TGTGCCAGCTCACCGACAGGGCCCCGGATTCTATACAATGAGCAGTTCTTC. This encodes CASSPTGPRILYNEQFF.

This clonotype was seen a few times. This chain links TRBV4-1 with TRBJ1-2, with no clear D. Per germline, CDR1 MGHRA and CDR2 YSYEKL. The CDR3 has 14 residues. Trimming stripped 1 base from V and 7 bases from J, with 13 bases between. The CDR3 here is CASSQGVLGFGYTF. CDR3 nucleotides: TGCGCCAGCAGCCAAGGTGTACTAGGCTTTGGCTACACCTTC.

There are a few counts of this clonotype. The chain employs TRBV6-5 and TRBJ2-7; tentatively, D is TRBD1 (6 bases). The CDR3 runs to 15 residues. The V and J ends lost 5 bases and 3 bases respectively, with 17 bases between them. CDR1 and CDR2 (germline): MNHEY, SVGAGI. The CDR3 DNA reads TGTGCCAGCAGTAACCTACCCGGGACACACTACGAGCAGTACTTC. Translating gives CASSNLPGTHYEQYF.

On this clonotype itself: One junction end does not reproduce the germline sequence, and a read error may be involved. The chain uses TRBV7-9 and TRBJ2-7, with 10 bases aligning to TRBD1. The germline CDR1 and CDR2 sequences are SEHNR and FQNEAQ (reference sequence). The CDR3 length is 14 residues. In nucleotides, the CDR3 is TGTGTCAGCAGCTTCGGGACAGGGGCACACGAGCAGTACTTC. Translating gives CVSSFGTGAHEQYF.

V usage is TRBV20-1 and J usage is TRBJ2-5; D is possibly TRBD1 (5 bases). The V end was cut by 6 bases, the J end by 5 bases, with 25 bases between. Germline loops: CDR1 DFQATT, CDR2 SNEGSKA (reference sequence). This CDR3 is 16 amino acids long. This CDR3 is CSAYESLAKAGETQYF. The DNA for the CDR3 is TGCAGTGCGTATGAGTCTCTCGCGAAGGCAGGGGAGACCCAGTACTTC.

The chain combines TRBV27 with TRBJ2-3; D tentatively fits TRBD1 or TRBD2 (5 bases each). The V gene's germline CDR1 is MNHEY and CDR2 SMNVEV (reference sequence). Trimming took 3 bases from V and 1 from J, leaving 14 bases between them. The CDR3 is made up of 16 amino acids. The CDR3 reads CASSFNTGLRTDTQYF. As DNA, the CDR3 is TGTGCCAGCAGTTTTAATACGGGGCTACGCACAGATACGCAGTATTTT.

The J gene is TRBJ1-2, the V gene TRBV11-3, with 7 bases fitting TRBD1. The junction had 5 bases not matched to a gene; V was cut back by 3 bases and J by 7 bases. Germline V gene sequence: CDR1 SGHNT, CDR2 YENEEA. CDR3 length: 13 residues. CDR3 loop: CASSLSGGTGYTF. The CDR3 DNA reads as TGTGCCAGCAGCTTGTCAGGGGGAACTGGCTACACCTTC.

This clonotype turned up a few times. The rearrangement uses TRBV6-1 and TRBJ2-7; TRBD1 aligns across 9 bases. CDR3 length: 13 amino acids. V shed 9 bases and J 2 bases; nucleotides not matched to a gene: 5. CDR1 is MNHNS, CDR2 SASEGT, per germline. The CDR3 protein is CASTGGNTYEQYF. CDR3 in DNA: TGTGCCAGTACAGGGGGCAACACCTACGAGCAGTACTTC.

With regard to this clonotype: This may stem from a read error, because a much larger clone lies one nucleotide away. This rearrangement joins TRBV7-2 to TRBJ2-7; TRBD1 aligns across 10 bases. The CDR3 totals 14 residues. Germline assignment: CDR1 SGHTA and CDR2 FQGNSA. CDR3 amino acids: CASSRRDRGYERYF. The CDR3 bases are TGTGCCAGCAGCCGCCGGGACAGGGGTTACGAGCGGTACTTC.

This clonotype occurred a few times. The CDR3 spells CSARSYPTGRTAQETQYF. The CDR3 region has the DNA TGCAGTGCTAGATCGTACCCGACAGGAAGGACCGCTCAAGAGACCCAGTACTTC. The chain employs TRBV20-1 and TRBJ2-5, with TRBD1 as a possible D gene (6 bases). Trimming left V 2 bases short and J 2 bases short, with 24 bases between. From germline, CDR1 is DFQATT and CDR2 SNEGSKA (reference sequence). The CDR3 covers 18 residues.

The V and J genes are TRBV2 and TRBJ2-1; TRBD1 might be the D (6 bases). The CDR3 is made up of 16 amino acids. Per the germline V gene, CDR1 is SNHLY and CDR2 is FYNNEI. Trimming stripped 2 bases from V and 9 bases from J, with 20 bases between. As DNA, the CDR3 is TGTGCCAGCAGTGAATCAAGGACAGCCCTCCAGGTTGAGCAGTTCTTC. As protein: CASSESRTALQVEQFF.

The J gene is TRBJ2-6, the V gene TRBV19; TRBD1 is a possible D gene (5 bases). The germline V and J ends were trimmed by 5 bases and 1 base, with 12 bases remaining between them. CDR1 and CDR2 from the germline V gene are LNHDA and SQIVND (reference sequence). The length of the CDR3 is 16 residues. The CDR3 nucleotides read TGTGCCAGTAGTGATCGTCCAGGGTCTGGGGCCAACGTCCTGACTTTC. It translates to CASSDRPGSGANVLTF.

The chain links TRBV7-2 to TRBJ2-3; the D call may be TRBD1 or TRBD2 (6 bases each). The CDR3 is 14 residues long. Germline CDR1 SGHTA, CDR2 FQGNSA. Deletions cut 8 bases from V and 2 bases from J, with 14 bases between. The CDR3 DNA reads as TGTGCCAGCGCACCCGGGGGACACACAGATACGCAGTATTTT. Its protein product is CASAPGGHTDTQYF.

The rearrangement joins TRBV7-6 to TRBJ1-1; 8 bases match TRBD1. Germline CDR1 is SGHVS and CDR2 is FNYEAQ. V shed 4 bases, J shed 11 bases, and the junction held 24 bases outside the gene matches. The CDR3 has 18 amino acids. This CDR3 is CASSSRLRDRHSTSKAFF. The DNA for the CDR3 is TGTGCCAGCAGCTCCCGACTCCGGGACAGGCACAGTACCTCAAAGGCTTTCTTT.

The chain combines TRBV20-1 with TRBJ2-7, with a weak D call TRBD2 (6 bases). Germline assignment: CDR1 DFQATT and CDR2 SNEGSKA (reference sequence). The CDR3 has 14 residues. The V end was cut by 5 bases, the J end by 1 base, with 15 bases between. The CDR3 protein is CSALLGSASYEQYF. Written as DNA, the CDR3 is TGCAGTGCTCTACTCGGGAGTGCATCCTACGAGCAGTACTTC.

The chain employs TRBV6-6 and TRBJ2-3, with TRBD2 identical over 7 bases. The germline V gene encodes CDR1 MNHNY and CDR2 SVGAGI (reference sequence). J was trimmed by 0 bases and V by 2 bases; bases with no gene match: 8. The CDR3 is 17 residues long. This CDR3 reads CASSYGRGGASTDTQYF. CDR3 DNA sequence: TGTGCCAGCAGTTACGGGAGGGGAGGGGCCAGCACAGATACGCAGTATTTT.

The genes are TRBV28 and TRBJ1-2, with D maybe TRBD1 (5 bases). Trimming removed 2 bases from V and 8 bases from J, with 15 bases in between. Germline lookup yields CDR1 MDHEN and CDR2 SYDVKM. CDR3 length: 14 amino acids. CDR3 sequence reads: CASSLQPGNEGYTF. The CDR3 nucleotides read TGTGCCAGCAGTTTACAGCCAGGGAACGAGGGCTACACCTTC.

This chain connects TRBV6-5 to TRBJ2-1, with a tentative D call TRBD1 (5 bases). Germline CDR1 and CDR2: MNHEY and SVGAGI. Trimming shortened V by 0 bases and J by 5 bases, and 17 bases separated the two germline ends. The CDR3 runs to 17 residues. The CDR3 nucleotides are TGTGCCAGCAGTTACTCGACAGCAACCCTTCCCCACAATGAGCAGTTCTTC. Amino acid sequence: CASSYSTATLPHNEQFF.

The chain's CDR3 is CATSDFTGSGANVLTF. CDR3 DNA sequence: TGTGCCACCAGTGATTTTACGGGATCTGGGGCCAACGTCCTGACTTTC. V gene TRBV24-1 combines with J gene TRBJ2-6, with a possible D match to TRBD2 (5 bases). Germline V CDR1 and CDR2: KGHDR, SFDVKD. V lost 1 base and J 1 base, leaving 7 bases between the germline ends. This CDR3 is 16 amino acids long.

V is TRBV6-1 and J is TRBJ2-3; the D gene could be TRBD1 or TRBD2 (5 bases each). CDR1 is MNHNS, CDR2 SASEGT, per germline. CDR3 length: 19 residues. V lost 6 bases and J lost 0, with 25 bases in between. The CDR3 protein is CASSPRSGTVPSSTDTQYF. CDR3 sequence (DNA): TGTGCCAGCAGCCCAAGGTCCGGGACGGTGCCTTCTAGCACAGATACGCAGTATTTT.

This clonotype turned up a few times. The chain combines TRBV11-2 with TRBJ2-4; D unresolved. The J call may be incorrect, as the DNA end agrees better with TRBJ2-7. This CDR3 is built from 14 residues. Germline V lookup: CDR1 SGHAT, CDR2 FQNNGV. This CDR3 reads CASSPRLLSYEQYF. CDR3 DNA: TGTGCCAGCAGCCCACGCCTCCTCTCCTACGAGCAGTACTTC.

In its sample, this clonotype was seen a few times. J is TRBJ1-2 and V is TRBV7-2; D is undetermined. The CDR3 consists of 11 residues. The V gene lost 6 bases and the J gene lost 5 bases, with 7 bases spanning the gap. CDR1 and CDR2 (germline): SGHTA, FQGNSA. Here the CDR3 DNA reads TGTGCCAGCAGTAGTCAATATGGCTACACCTTC. Amino acid sequence: CASSSQYGYTF.

V and J are TRBV25-1 and TRBJ1-1, with TRBD1 matching 7 bases. The germline CDR1 and CDR2 sequences are MGHDK and SYGVNS. The ends lost 5 bases at V and 7 bases at J; junction bases unmatched: 16. The CDR3 sequence is 16 residues long. CDR3 region: CASSRNPGGPSHEAFF. The CDR3, as DNA: TGTGCCAGCAGTAGGAATCCAGGGGGGCCATCCCATGAAGCTTTCTTT.

The chain is built from TRBV9 and TRBJ2-1; 9 bases fit TRBD1. The germline gives CDR1 SGDLS, CDR2 YYNGEE. Germline trimming cut 3 bases from V and 4 bases from J; bases unmatched to any gene: 5. The CDR3 is 15 amino acids. CDR3 residues: CASSAAGTGYNEQFF. In DNA, the CDR3 is TGTGCCAGCAGCGCAGCCGGGACAGGGTACAATGAGCAGTTCTTC.

CDR3 nucleotide sequence: TGTGCCATCAGTGTACGGACTAGCACAGATACGCAGTATTTT. Translation: CAISVRTSTDTQYF. The chain has TRBV10-3 and TRBJ2-3; tentatively, D is TRBD2 (5 bases). V lost 4 bases to trimming and J lost 0 bases, with 8 bases between them. Germline CDR1 ENHRY, CDR2 SYGVKD. The CDR3 is made up of 14 amino acids.

This clonotype turned up a few times. The chain joins TRBV7-2 to TRBJ2-3, with D maybe TRBD2 (5 bases). V lost 4 bases and J 2 bases, leaving 10 bases between the germline ends. CDR1 and CDR2 (germline): SGHTA, FQGNSA. The CDR3 is 14 residues long. The CDR3 is CASSSEVFTDTQYF. CDR3 DNA: TGTGCCAGCAGCTCGGAGGTTTTCACAGATACGCAGTATTTT.

The sample holds one count of this clonotype. The chain uses TRBV7-9 and TRBJ1-2; D is ambiguous. Trimming removed 4 bases from V and 6 bases from J, with 12 bases in between. CDR1 SEHNR and CDR2 FQNEAQ come from the germline V gene (reference sequence). The CDR3 contains 13 residues. The CDR3 here is CASSSLPENGYTF. The CDR3 bases are TGTGCCAGCAGCTCCCTACCCGAGAATGGCTACACCTTC.

The chain employs TRBV7-2 and TRBJ2-4; D uncertain. Trimming shortened V by 1 base and J by 0 bases, and 7 bases separated the two germline ends. Germline-derived CDR1 and CDR2 are SGHTA and FQGNSA. The CDR3 is made up of 15 amino acids. The CDR3 sequence: CASSLVTIAKNIQYF. CDR3 coding DNA: TGTGCCAGCAGCTTAGTTACTATAGCCAAAAACATTCAGTACTTC.

The chain is built from TRBV28 and TRBJ1-1; tentative D call: TRBD1 (5 bases). Germline assignment: CDR1 MDHEN and CDR2 SYDVKM. The V end lost 3 bases, the J end lost 11 bases, and 22 bases lay between the germline ends. CDR3 length: 15 residues. This chain's CDR3 is CASSFTADYLGAAFF. The CDR3 DNA sequence: TGTGCCAGCAGTTTCACAGCAGACTACCTAGGGGCGGCTTTCTTT.

The genes are TRBV27 and TRBJ2-6; D remains unclear. This CDR3 is 17 amino acids long. Germline V gives CDR1 MNHEY, CDR2 SMNVEV (reference sequence). Between the trimmed V and J ends, which lost 1 base and 0 bases, there was a span of 10 bases. The CDR3 bases are TGTGCCAGCAGTTTATTGGTCAGACCCTCTGGGGCCAACGTCCTGACTTTC. Translating gives CASSLLVRPSGANVLTF.